This T cell receptor beta chain was captured by sequencing in a study of molecular identifiers for immune sequencing clone quantification. Study as a whole: Replicates involved a five-way split of RNA from around 20,000 or 100,000 naive CD8 cells, with sequencing of four.

A CD8+CD4-CCR7+CD45RA+ gate was used to sort naive CD8 T cells. Study conclusions and caveats: In CMV-specific effectors, clones above 20 copies held over 98% of molecules; naive, under 1%.

Points on this clonotype: Its antigen is not known.

One entry per CDR3 protein results from TCRdb running MiXCR on the PCR reads. Of approximately 320,000 distinct CDR3 sequences in the sample, roughly a quarter were seen once. V shed 4 bases and J 10 bases; nucleotides not matched to a gene: 10. The V gene's germline CDR1 is SEHNR and CDR2 FQNEAQ (reference sequence). The CDR3 contains 16 residues. The sequence was obtained from a human donor in good health. Some libraries in this study had Jurkat cell RNA spiked in. J is TRBJ1-6 and V is TRBV7-9; 10 bases map to TRBD1. The specimen sequenced was naive CD8+ T cells from blood, with Jurkat cell RNA spiked in. Sample subset: FACS-sorted CD8+CD4-CCR7+CD45RA+ naive T cells. CDR3 DNA sequence: TGTGCCAGCAGCTCCGGGACAGGGGTTCAGGAATCACCCCTCCACTTT. Translation gives CASSSGTGVQESPLHF. Combining the CDR3 with reference TRBV7-9 and TRBJ1-6 gives the whole variable domain DTGVSQNPRHKITKRGQNVTFRCDPISEHNRLYWYRQTLGQGPEFLTYFQNEAQLEKSRLLSDRFSAERPKGSFSTLEIQRTEQGDSAMYLCASSSGTGVQESPLHFGNGTRLTVT.